This TCR beta chain was found in a study of T cell repertoires in cytomegalovirus infection. TCRdb re-called the reads with MiXCR, one entry per CDR3 protein. The table lists roughly 150,000 distinct CDR3 sequences, 15% to 20% of them singletons. Germline V gives CDR1 MNHNY, CDR2 SVGAGI (reference sequence). CDR3 size: 13 residues. Trimming cost V 7 bases and J 2 bases, with 12 bases left between them. The sample was CD8+ T cells from PBMCs. The V and J genes are TRBV6-6 and TRBJ2-7, with a tentative D call TRBD2 (6 bases). The receptor was derived from a human donor in good health (CMV status not recorded). Some clones in this sample may be carry-over from other donors' samples. The CDR3 nucleotides read TGTGCCAGCAATGTCGGGACTGCCTACGAGCAGTACTTC. Protein product: CASNVGTAYEQYF.